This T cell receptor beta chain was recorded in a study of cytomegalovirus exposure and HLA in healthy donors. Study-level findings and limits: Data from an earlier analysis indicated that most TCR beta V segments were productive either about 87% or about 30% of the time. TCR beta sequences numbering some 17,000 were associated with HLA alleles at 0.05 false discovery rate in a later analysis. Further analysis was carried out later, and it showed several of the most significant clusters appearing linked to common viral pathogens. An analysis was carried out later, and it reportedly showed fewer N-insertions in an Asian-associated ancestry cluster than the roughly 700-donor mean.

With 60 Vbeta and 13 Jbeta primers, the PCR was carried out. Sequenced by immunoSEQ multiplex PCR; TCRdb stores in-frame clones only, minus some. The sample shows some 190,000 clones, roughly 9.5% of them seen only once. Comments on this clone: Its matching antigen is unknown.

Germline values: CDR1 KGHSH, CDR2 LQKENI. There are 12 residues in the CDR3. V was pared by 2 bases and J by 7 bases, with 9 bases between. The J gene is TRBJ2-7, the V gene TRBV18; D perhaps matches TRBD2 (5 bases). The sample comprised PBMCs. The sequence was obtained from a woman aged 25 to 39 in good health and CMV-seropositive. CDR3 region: CASSPMGREQYF. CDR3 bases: TGTGCCAGCTCACCAATGGGGAGAGAGCAGTACTTC.